Given below is one T cell receptor beta chain in context. The germline CDR1 and CDR2 sequences are SGHDN and FVKESK. The CDR3 contains 15 residues. Trimming took off 1 base at V and 3 bases at J, with 10 bases between the two ends. This entry comes from a study of shared clonotypes between healthy human individuals. Profiling relied on immunoSEQ multiplex PCR, and the TCRdb table lists in-frame clones only, not all of them. In the table there are hundreds of thousands of clones, approximately 79% of which are singletons. The rearrangement links TRBV14 to TRBJ2-1; D is undetermined. The origin of this receptor is a man aged 30 to 45 in good health. Sequencing used memory CD4+ T cells sorted from blood. The subset: CD45RA-negative fraction. The CDR3 DNA reads TGTGCCAGCAGCCAAGGGCGGCGGAACTACAATGAGCAGTTCTTC. Its translation: CASSQGRRNYNEQFF.